This entry features one TCR beta chain sequence. Its antigen is unidentified. Reliance was placed on clinical symptoms, serum thyroxine, TRAb, thyroid ultrasound and orbital computed tomography for diagnosis. Scientists amplified the TCR beta CDR3 regions from RNA transcripts. RT-PCR was first run with HTBI primers, then multiplex PCR in a second round. TCRdb re-called the multiplex PCR reads through MiXCR, storing one row per CDR3 protein. The repertoire holds about 1.1 million distinct CDR3 sequences, with about 36% as singletons. The data were taken from a study of Graves' ophthalmopathy and Graves' hyperthyroidism. Study information: Stable hyperthyroidism meant no progression to ophthalmopathy within 18 months of follow-up.

V was cut by 6 bases and J by 13 bases, with 21 bases left in between. The V gene's germline CDR1 is SGHTA and CDR2 FQGNSA. This CDR3 has 13 residues. Notes on the study in general: A classifier, a 13-signature model, separated ophthalmopathy from stable hyperthyroidism with more than 85% sensitivity and 75% to 82% specificity.

Source material: peripheral blood or thyroid tissue (not recorded which). This TCR was recovered from an adult man with Graves' hyperthyroidism. The chain couples TRBV7-2 to TRBJ1-2, with D perhaps TRBD1 (5 bases). The CDR3: CASRKGQGGSCTF. CDR3 nucleotide sequence: TGTGCCAGCAGAAAAGGCCAGGGTGGTAGTTGCACCTTC.